This TCR beta chain was sequenced during a study of OX40 agonist ivuxolimab in advanced cancers. Study information: Every patient in dose escalation had hepatocellular carcinoma, melanoma, renal cell or head and neck cancer.

J gave up 3 bases and V 1 base, and 3 bases lay outside the gene matches. The CDR3 runs 14 residues. In germline, CDR1 is SGHAT, CDR2 FQNNGV. Libraries were prepared by immunoSEQ multiplex PCR; TCRdb keeps only in-frame clonotypes and omits some of them. The sample consists of fewer than 35,000 clones, approximately 88% of them appearing once. The chain carries TRBV11-2 and TRBJ2-7, with 7 bases fitting TRBD1. The sequence came from an adult with an advanced solid tumor such as melanoma, head and neck, liver or kidney cancer. This specimen consisted of CD4+ or CD8+ T cells sorted from blood, obtained in a trial of the OX40 agonist ivuxolimab. CDR3 nucleotides: TGTGCCAGCAGCTTAGGTCCAGGGGGCTACGAGCAGTACTTC. Translation: CASSLGPGGYEQYF.